This TCR beta chain was documented in a study of CD8 T cells in Susac syndrome. V lost 4 bases, J lost 1 base, and 10 bases lay in between. The CDR3 consists of 15 residues. Germline CDR1 and CDR2: SGHVS and FQNEAQ. cDNA came from approximately 0.5 to 1 ug RNA primed by random hexamers. From the immunoSEQ multiplex PCR reads, TCRdb called clonotypes with MiXCR, one entry per CDR3 protein. The sample includes around 100,000 distinct CDR3 sequences, approximately 95% of them seen just once. The sequenced sample consisted of CD8+ T cells from PBMCs. The chain employs TRBV7-8 and TRBJ2-2, with D possibly matching TRBD1 (6 bases). The sequence was obtained from a human donor with Susac syndrome. CDR3 in DNA: TGTGCCAGCAGCTGGGGCAGGGGGAACACCGGGGAGCTGTTTTTT. The encoded protein is CASSWGRGNTGELFF. Variable domain in full (rest from reference TRBV7-8 and TRBJ2-2): GAGVSQSPRYKVAKRGQDVALRCDPISGHVSLFWYQQALGQGPEFLTYFQNEAQLDKSGLPSDRFFAERPEGSVSTLKIQRTQQEDSAVYLCASSWGRGNTGELFFGEGSRLTVL.